The clone carrying this T cell receptor (beta chain) was recorded only once. This sample was taken from a study of shared clonotypes between healthy human individuals. Study as a whole: Donors had three CD4 naive, three CD4 memory, two CD8 naive and one CD8 memory plate apiece.

Those who donated were healthy HIV-negative adults, with no recent acute infections or vaccinations reported. There were only Caucasian adults among the donors, and all lived in Nashville, Tennessee. Libraries were prepared by immunoSEQ multiplex PCR; TCRdb keeps only in-frame clonotypes and omits some of them. The table lists about 600,000 clones, 95% to 98% of them singletons, with about 0.06% in the top ten. Germline V CDR1 and CDR2: WSHSY, SAAADI. Germline trimming cut 6 bases from V and 6 bases from J; bases unmatched to any gene: 5. The CDR3 contains 14 residues. The clonotype comes from a woman aged 25 to 39 in good health. The rearrangement links TRBV10-2 to TRBJ2-3; TRBD2 matches 11 bases. Sequencing used naive CD4+ T cells sorted from blood. Subset meaning: CD45RA+ positively selected. The CDR3 is CASRIGLAGDTQYF. In DNA form, the CDR3 reads TGCGCCAGCAGAATTGGACTAGCGGGTGATACGCAGTATTTT.